The 15 T cell receptor beta chains in this list originate from one sample, sequenced in a study of blood T cell repertoires in COVID-19. Assay: immunoSEQ multiplex PCR; the TCRdb copy retains only in-frame clones and omits some. This sample has nearly 110,000 clones; approximately 81% occur once, and the top ten carry around 4.2%. Material for sequencing was peripheral blood. These receptors were obtained from a human donor in a cohort sampled during active COVID-19.

This clone was observed a few times. The rearrangement uses TRBV6-2 or TRBV6-3 and TRBJ2-1, with 13 nucleotides matching TRBD2. In germline, CDR1 is MNHEY, CDR2 SVGEGT. V gave up 5 bases and J gave up 0 bases; unmatched junction bases: 13. CDR3 length equals 20 residues. In DNA form, the CDR3 reads TGTGCCAGCAGTCAACGGCCGGGACTAGCGGGGAATAGCTCCTACAATGAGCAGTTCTTC. Protein product: CASSQRPGLAGNSSYNEQFF.

The gene calls are TRBV28 and TRBJ1-2, with D possibly matching TRBD1 (5 bases). The CDR3 is 16 amino acids. V lost 7 bases, J lost 0 bases, and 18 bases lay in between. Germline V gene lookup returns CDR1 MDHEN and CDR2 SYDVKM. DNA for the CDR3: TGTGCCAGCAAATTGAGGAGGGGCGCCCCTAACTATGGCTACACCTTC. This codes for CASKLRRGAPNYGYTF.

The chain employs TRBV7-6 and TRBJ2-3, with 8 nucleotides matching TRBD2. Germline CDR1 reads SGHVS; CDR2 reads FNYEAQ. This CDR3 is built from 17 residues. V was clipped by 1 base and J by 8 bases; unmatched bases: 14. The CDR3 is CASSLVSAGGELGTQYF. CDR3 nucleotide sequence: TGTGCCAGCAGCTTAGTATCGGCGGGAGGTGAGCTGGGTACGCAGTATTTT. The full variable domain, in which reference TRBV7-6 and TRBJ2-3 provide the parts outside the CDR3, is GAGVSQSPRYKVTKRGQDVALRCDPISGHVSLYWYRQALGQGPEFLTYFNYEAQQDKSGLPNDRFSAERPEGSISTLTIQRTEQRDSAMYRCASSLVSAGGELGTQYFGPGTRLTVL.

J is TRBJ2-2 and V is TRBV7-9; 10 bases are shared with TRBD2. Unmatched junction bases numbered 10, after V lost 3 bases and J lost 6 bases. Germline assignment: CDR1 SEHNR and CDR2 FQNEAQ (reference sequence). The CDR3 has 17 amino acids. CDR3 bases: TGTGCCAGCAGCTTGTGGCTAGCGGGAGACAGTTCCGGGGAGCTGTTTTTT. It encodes CASSLWLAGDSSGELFF.

V gene TRBV7-6 combines with J gene TRBJ1-5; 8 nucleotides align to TRBD1. Looked up from germline, CDR1 is SGHVS and CDR2 is FNYEAQ. This CDR3 has 15 amino acids. Germline trimming cut 1 base from V and 7 bases from J; bases unmatched to any gene: 6. CDR3 DNA sequence: TGTGCCAGCAGCTTAGTCCAGGGGGCAGGGCAGCCCCAGCATTTT. Its protein product is CASSLVQGAGQPQHF. The whole variable domain, filled in from reference TRBV7-6 and TRBJ1-5, reads GAGVSQSPRYKVTKRGQDVALRCDPISGHVSLYWYRQALGQGPEFLTYFNYEAQQDKSGLPNDRFSAERPEGSISTLTIQRTEQRDSAMYRCASSLVQGAGQPQHFGDGTRLSIL.

This chain joins TRBV7-2 and TRBJ1-5; possibly TRBD1 for D (6 bases). The V and J ends lost 3 bases and 4 bases respectively, with 13 bases between them. The CDR3 loop spans 15 amino acids. Germline V lookup: CDR1 SGHTA, CDR2 FQGNSA. The CDR3: CASSLTGTTNQPQHF. CDR3 coding DNA: TGTGCCAGCAGCTTGACCGGGACAACGAATCAGCCCCAGCATTTT.

The chain joins TRBV7-2 to TRBJ1-1; 7 bases match TRBD1. This CDR3 has 13 residues. Germline V lookup: CDR1 SGHTA, CDR2 FQGNSA. The trim removed 2 bases at V and 4 bases at J, leaving 1 base unmatched. CDR3 in amino acids: CASSLNRGTEAFF. The CDR3 DNA reads as TGTGCCAGCAGCTTAAACAGGGGCACTGAAGCTTTCTTT.

The V gene is TRBV23-1, the J gene TRBJ2-7; no clear D. TRBV23-1 is annotated as an ORF whose role is uncertain. The CDR3 sequence is 12 residues long. Trimming shortened V by 6 bases and J by 3 bases, and 9 bases separated the two germline ends. As DNA, the CDR3 is TGCGCCAGCAGACCGGGTTACTACGAGCAGTACGTC. Translated, it gives CASRPGYYEQYV.

The chain uses TRBV6-6 and TRBJ1-5; TRBD1 aligns across 7 bases. V dropped 6 bases and J dropped 5; count of bases not matched to a gene: 10. The CDR3 contains 15 residues. Per germline, CDR1 MNHNY and CDR2 SVGAGI (reference sequence). As DNA, the CDR3 is TGTGCCAGCAGGGACCAAGGGCAGGGGGATCAGCCCCAGCATTTT. Protein sequence: CASRDQGQGDQPQHF.

The chain couples TRBV19 to TRBJ1-1; TRBD1 agrees at 7 bases. After removal of 5 bases from V and 4 bases from J, the junction contained 7 bases not matched to a gene. The germline V gene has CDR1 LNHDA and CDR2 SQIVND (reference sequence). The CDR3 sequence is 14 residues long. CDR3 sequence reads: CASSRGQASTEAFF. For the CDR3, the DNA is TGTGCCAGTAGTCGTGGACAGGCGAGCACTGAAGCTTTCTTT. The whole variable domain, remainder taken from reference TRBV19 and TRBJ1-1, is DGGITQSPKYLFRKEGQNVTLSCEQNLNHDAMYWYRQDPGQGLRLIYYSQIVNDFQKGDIAEGYSVSREKKESFPLTVTSAQKNPTAFYLCASSRGQASTEAFFGQGTRLTVV.

V usage is TRBV24-1 and J usage is TRBJ1-4; 7 bases align to TRBD1. J gave up 4 bases and V 10 bases, and 5 bases lay outside the gene matches. The CDR3 is made up of 13 amino acids. Germline lookup yields CDR1 KGHDR and CDR2 SFDVKD. The DNA of the CDR3 is TGTGCCACATCGGGACAGAATAATGAAAAACTGTTTTTT. It encodes CATSGQNNEKLFF.

The chain couples TRBV5-4 to TRBJ2-6, with a tentative D call TRBD1 (6 bases). V was shortened by 5 bases and J by 2 bases, with 11 bases between the two germline ends. This CDR3 has 15 residues. CDR1 and CDR2 from the germline V gene are SGHNT and YYREEE (reference sequence). CDR3 bases: TGTGCCAGCAGTGCAGGACAGCCTGGGGCCAACGTCCTGACTTTC. This gives the protein CASSAGQPGANVLTF.

This chain connects TRBV3-1 (or the pseudogene TRBV3-2) to TRBJ1-1, with 7 bases lining up with TRBD1. Germline CDR1 LGHDT, CDR2 YNNKEL (reference sequence). The CDR3 runs 14 residues. Trimming cost V 1 base and J 7 bases; bases outside gene matches: 6. DNA for the CDR3: TGTGCCAGCAGCCAAGTTGCGGGACAGAATGAAGCTTTCTTT. It encodes CASSQVAGQNEAFF.

Of note for this clone: This sample also contains other DNA sequences that code for the same CDR3. This chain links TRBV28 with TRBJ2-7; 7 bases are shared with TRBD2. The CDR3 consists of 18 residues. The germline V gene encodes CDR1 MDHEN and CDR2 SYDVKM. The V gene end was trimmed by 6 bases and the J gene end by 5 bases; junction bases not matched to a gene: 22. The DNA of the CDR3 is TGTGCCAGCAGCGGGCCGGGTCGGGGCGGGAGTGGGTTGGACGAGCAGTACTTC. Its protein product is CASSGPGRGGSGLDEQYF. Based on the CDR3 plus reference TRBV28 and TRBJ2-7, the full variable domain is DVKVTQSSRYLVKRTGEKVFLECVQDMDHENMFWYRQDPGLGLRLIYFSYDVKMKEKGDIPEGYSVSREKKERFSLILESASTNQTSMYLCASSGPGRGGSGLDEQYFGPGTRLTVT.

This chain joins TRBV27 and TRBJ2-7; TRBD2 might be the D (6 bases). Germline assignment: CDR1 MNHEY and CDR2 SMNVEV (reference sequence). The CDR3 is made up of 16 amino acids. Trimming removed 5 bases from V and 6 bases from J, with 23 bases in between. DNA for the CDR3: TGTGCCAGCAGTCAAGCTAGTGCCGGGAGAATCGGCGAGCAGTACTTC. It translates to CASSQASAGRIGEQYF.